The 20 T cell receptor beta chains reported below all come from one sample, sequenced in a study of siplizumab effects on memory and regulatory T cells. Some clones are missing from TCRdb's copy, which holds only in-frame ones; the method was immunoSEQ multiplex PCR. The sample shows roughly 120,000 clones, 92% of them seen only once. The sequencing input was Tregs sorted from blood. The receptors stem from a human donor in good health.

The CDR3 bases are TGCAGCGTTGAATCGGGGAATTACGAGCAGTACTTC. Protein sequence: CSVESGNYEQYF. The chain is built from TRBV29-1 and TRBJ2-7; tentatively, D is TRBD2 (5 bases). Per germline, CDR1 SQVTM and CDR2 ANQGSEA. V was trimmed by 2 bases and J by 4 bases, leaving 9 bases between them. The CDR3 length is 12 residues.

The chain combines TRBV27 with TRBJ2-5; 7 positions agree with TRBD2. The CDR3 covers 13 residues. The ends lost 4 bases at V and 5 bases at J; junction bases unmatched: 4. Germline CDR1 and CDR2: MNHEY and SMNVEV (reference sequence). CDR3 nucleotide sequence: TGTGCCAGCAGTTCGGCGGGGGTCGAGACCCAGTACTTC. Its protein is CASSSAGVETQYF.

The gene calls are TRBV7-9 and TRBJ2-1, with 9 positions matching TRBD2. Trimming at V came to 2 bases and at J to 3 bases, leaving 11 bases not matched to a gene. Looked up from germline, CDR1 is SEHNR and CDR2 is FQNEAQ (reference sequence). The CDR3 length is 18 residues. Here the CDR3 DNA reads TGTGCCAGCAGCTTAATGGGCCGGACTAGCGCTTTCTACAATGAGCAGTTCTTC. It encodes CASSLMGRTSAFYNEQFF.

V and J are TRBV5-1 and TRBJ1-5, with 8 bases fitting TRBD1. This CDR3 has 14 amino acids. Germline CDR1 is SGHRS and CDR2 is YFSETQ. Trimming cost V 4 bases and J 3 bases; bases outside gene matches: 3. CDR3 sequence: CASSLGQANQPQHF. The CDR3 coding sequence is TGCGCCAGCAGCCTGGGACAGGCCAATCAGCCCCAGCATTTT.

CDR3 sequence: CASSRLVLDEQFF. CDR3 bases: TGTGCCAGCTCACGACTAGTTCTCGATGAGCAGTTCTTC. The V and J genes are TRBV18 and TRBJ2-1; the D gene is possibly TRBD2 (6 bases). The CDR3 covers 13 residues. V lost 4 bases to trimming and J lost 8 bases, with 12 bases between them. Germline V CDR1 and CDR2: KGHSH, LQKENI. The full variable domain, in which reference TRBV18 and TRBJ2-1 provide the parts outside the CDR3, is NAGVMQNPRHLVRRRGQEARLRCSPMKGHSHVYWYRQLPEEGLKFMVYLQKENIIDESGMPKERFSAEFPKEGPSILRIQQVVRGDSAAYFCASSRLVLDEQFFGPGTRLTVL.

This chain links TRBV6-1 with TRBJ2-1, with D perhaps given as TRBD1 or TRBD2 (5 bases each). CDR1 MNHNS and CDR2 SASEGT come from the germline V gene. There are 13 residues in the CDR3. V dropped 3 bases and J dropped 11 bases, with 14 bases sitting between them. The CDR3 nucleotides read TGTGCCAGCAGTGAGGTAGGGGTCGGGAAGCAGTTCTTC. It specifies CASSEVGVGKQFF.

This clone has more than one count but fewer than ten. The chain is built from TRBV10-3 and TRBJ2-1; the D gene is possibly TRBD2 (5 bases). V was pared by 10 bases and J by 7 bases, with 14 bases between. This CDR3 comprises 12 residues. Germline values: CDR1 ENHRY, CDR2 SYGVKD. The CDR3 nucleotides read TGTGCCACTCGCGGCAGCGGTAATGAGCAGTTCTTC. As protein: CATRGSGNEQFF.

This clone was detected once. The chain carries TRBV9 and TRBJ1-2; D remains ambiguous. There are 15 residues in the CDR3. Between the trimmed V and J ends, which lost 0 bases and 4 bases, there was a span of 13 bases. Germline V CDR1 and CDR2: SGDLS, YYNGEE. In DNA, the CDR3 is TGTGCCAGCAGCGTAGGAGAAAGGGCCGGCTATGGCTACACCTTC. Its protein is CASSVGERAGYGYTF.

The CDR3 sequence: CASSLAGLLSTDTQYF. The DNA for the CDR3 is TGTGCCAGCAGCTTAGCGGGCTTACTTAGCACAGATACGCAGTATTTT. This rearrangement joins TRBV7-2 to TRBJ2-3; no clear D. V gave up 0 bases and J gave up 0 bases, with 10 bases separating them. The CDR3 sequence is 16 residues long. From germline, CDR1 is SGHTA and CDR2 FQGNSA.

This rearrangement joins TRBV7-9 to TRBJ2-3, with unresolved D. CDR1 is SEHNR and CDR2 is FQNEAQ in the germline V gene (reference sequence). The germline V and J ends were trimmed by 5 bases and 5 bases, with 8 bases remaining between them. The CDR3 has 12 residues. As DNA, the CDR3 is TGTGCCAGCAGCCGATCCCAAGATACGCAGTATTTT. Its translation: CASSRSQDTQYF.

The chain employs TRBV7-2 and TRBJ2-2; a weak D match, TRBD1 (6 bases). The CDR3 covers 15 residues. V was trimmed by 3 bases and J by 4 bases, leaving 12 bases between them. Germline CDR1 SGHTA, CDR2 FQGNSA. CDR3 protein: CASSFRGTTTGELFF. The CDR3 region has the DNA TGTGCCAGCAGCTTTCGAGGGACAACCACCGGGGAGCTGTTTTTT.

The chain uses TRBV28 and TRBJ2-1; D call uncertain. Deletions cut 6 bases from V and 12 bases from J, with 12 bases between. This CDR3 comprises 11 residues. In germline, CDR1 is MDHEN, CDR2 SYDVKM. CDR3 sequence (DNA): TGTGCCAGCAGCTCCGCCTTCGTGCAGTTCTTC. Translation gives CASSSAFVQFF.

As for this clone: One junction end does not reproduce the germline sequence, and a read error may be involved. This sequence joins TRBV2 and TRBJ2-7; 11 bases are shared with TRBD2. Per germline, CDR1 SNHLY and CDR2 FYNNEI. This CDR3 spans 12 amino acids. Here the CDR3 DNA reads TGTGCCAGCAGGACGACTAGCGGGACAACTAACTTC. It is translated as CASRTTSGTTNF.

Here the CDR3 reads CASSVLGSGELFF. CDR3 nucleotides: TGTGCCAGCAGTGTTCTCGGCTCCGGGGAGCTGTTTTTT. J is TRBJ2-2 and V is TRBV2; D is uncertain. Per germline, CDR1 SNHLY and CDR2 FYNNEI. Deletions cut 4 bases from V and 6 bases from J, with 9 bases between. The CDR3 consists of 13 residues.

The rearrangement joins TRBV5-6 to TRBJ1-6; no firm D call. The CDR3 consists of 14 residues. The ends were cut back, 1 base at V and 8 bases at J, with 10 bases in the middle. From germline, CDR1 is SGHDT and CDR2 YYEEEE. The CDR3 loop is CASSLYPGHSPLHF. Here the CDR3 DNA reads TGTGCCAGCAGCTTGTACCCAGGTCATTCACCCCTCCACTTT. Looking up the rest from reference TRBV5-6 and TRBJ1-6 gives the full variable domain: DAGVTQSPTHLIKTRGQQVTLRCSPKSGHDTVSWYQQALGQGPQFIFQYYEEEERQRGNFPDRFSGHQFPNYSSELNVNALLLGDSALYLCASSLYPGHSPLHFGNGTRLTVT.

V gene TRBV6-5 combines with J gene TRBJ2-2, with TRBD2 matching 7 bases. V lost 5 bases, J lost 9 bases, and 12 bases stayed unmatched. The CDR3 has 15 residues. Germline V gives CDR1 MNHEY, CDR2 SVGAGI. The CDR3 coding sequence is TGTGCCAGCAGTCCAACCGGGACTAAGGGGAGGGAGCTGTTTTTT. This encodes CASSPTGTKGRELFF.

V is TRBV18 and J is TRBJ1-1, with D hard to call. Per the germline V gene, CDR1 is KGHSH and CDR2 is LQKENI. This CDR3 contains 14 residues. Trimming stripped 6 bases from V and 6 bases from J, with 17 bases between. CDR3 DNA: TGTGCCAGCTCCTCCTGGGGTACTATTTCTGAAGCTTTCTTT. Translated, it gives CASSSWGTISEAFF. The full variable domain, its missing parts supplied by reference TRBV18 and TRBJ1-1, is NAGVMQNPRHLVRRRGQEARLRCSPMKGHSHVYWYRQLPEEGLKFMVYLQKENIIDESGMPKERFSAEFPKEGPSILRIQQVVRGDSAAYFCASSSWGTISEAFFGQGTRLTVV.

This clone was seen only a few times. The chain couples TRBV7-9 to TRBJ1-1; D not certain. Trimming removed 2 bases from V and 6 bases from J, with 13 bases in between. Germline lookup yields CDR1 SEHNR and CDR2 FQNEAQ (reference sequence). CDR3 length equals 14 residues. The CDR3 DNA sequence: TGTGCCAGCAGCTTATTCCCAGTTGAAGCTGAAGCTTTCTTT. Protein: CASSLFPVEAEAFF. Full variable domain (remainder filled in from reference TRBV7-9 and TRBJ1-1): DTGVSQNPRHKITKRGQNVTFRCDPISEHNRLYWYRQTLGQGPEFLTYFQNEAQLEKSRLLSDRFSAERPKGSFSTLEIQRTEQGDSAMYLCASSLFPVEAEAFFGQGTRLTVV.

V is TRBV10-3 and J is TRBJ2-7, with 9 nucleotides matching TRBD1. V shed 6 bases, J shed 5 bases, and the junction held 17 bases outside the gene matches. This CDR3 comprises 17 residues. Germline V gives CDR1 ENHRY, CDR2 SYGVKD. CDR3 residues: CAIRQPGTGSVLHEQYF. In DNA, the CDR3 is TGTGCCATCAGGCAACCCGGGACAGGGTCGGTCCTCCACGAGCAGTACTTC.

CDR3 protein: CASSMKGFSNEKLFF. The CDR3 coding sequence is TGTGCCAGTAGTATGAAGGGGTTCTCAAATGAAAAACTGTTTTTT. The V and J genes are TRBV19 and TRBJ1-4, with a weak D call TRBD1 (5 bases). This CDR3 is 15 amino acids long. Trimming pared 3 bases from V and 5 bases from J, leaving 13 bases between. The germline V gene has CDR1 LNHDA and CDR2 SQIVND (reference sequence).